A selection of T cell receptor beta chains follows, all from one sample in a study of cytomegalovirus exposure and HLA in healthy donors. Clones were read by immunoSEQ multiplex PCR, and TCRdb kept only the in-frame ones, dropping some. The data hold approximately 160,000 clones, with roughly 70% observed a single time. Sequencing used PBMCs. Source of these receptors: a woman aged 45-60 years in good health and CMV-seropositive. Both conserved end residues are trimmed from each CDR3. Each record gives: V gene, J gene, CDR3 protein.

V: TRBV29-1; J: TRBJ2-3; CDR3: SVEGHKKDTQY
V: TRBV6-5; J: TRBJ1-1; CDR3: ASSYLTGATEAF
V: TRBV10-3; J: TRBJ1-2; CDR3: AISEVQGWNGYT
V: TRBV5-6; J: TRBJ1-6; CDR3: ASSLPTGGQSPLH
V: TRBV5-1; J: TRBJ2-7; CDR3: ASSLGQGREQY
V: TRBV5-1; J: TRBJ1-1; CDR3: ASSRGKNTEAF
V: TRBV4-1; J: TRBJ1-6; CDR3: ASSQVAGPAISYNSPLH
V: TRBV19; J: TRBJ1-5; CDR3: ASSPNRGIQPQH
V: TRBV5-6; J: TRBJ2-5; CDR3: ASSLNRGQETQY
V: TRBV5-1; J: TRBJ2-5; CDR3: ASSSGQPQETQY